This TCR beta chain was documented in a study of blood T cell repertoires in COVID-19. Study in general: Sources were T cells, B-cell-depleted T cells, or PBMCs; the material itself was cDNA or gDNA.

In the original processing: Nucleated cell number was recorded as an estimate derived from reference gene primer amplification. Libraries were prepared by immunoSEQ multiplex PCR; TCRdb keeps only in-frame clonotypes and omits some of them. V and J calls and clone size are given by that table; D and trimming were obtained from the DNA. This sample has about 200,000 clones; roughly 86% occur once, and the top ten carry roughly 10%. There are 11 residues in the CDR3. V dropped 10 bases and J dropped 11; count of bases not matched to a gene: 10. In Seattle, patients joined the study during active infection and were tracked longitudinally.

The source material was peripheral blood. The J gene is TRBJ1-1, the V gene TRBV12-3 or TRBV12-4; 7 positions agree with TRBD1. The clonotype originates from a woman between 45 and 65 years old with COVID-19, enrolled during active disease. This chain's CDR3 is CAIRGRGRAFF. The CDR3 DNA is TGTGCCATAAGGGGGCGCGGACGGGCTTTCTTT.